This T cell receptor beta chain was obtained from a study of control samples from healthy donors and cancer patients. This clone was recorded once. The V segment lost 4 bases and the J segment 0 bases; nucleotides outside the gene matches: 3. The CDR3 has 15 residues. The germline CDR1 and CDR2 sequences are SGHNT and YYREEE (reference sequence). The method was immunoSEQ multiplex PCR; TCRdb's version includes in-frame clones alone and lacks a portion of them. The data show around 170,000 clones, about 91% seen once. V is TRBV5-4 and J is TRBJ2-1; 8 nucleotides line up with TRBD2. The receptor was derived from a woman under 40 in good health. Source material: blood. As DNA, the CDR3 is TGTGCCAGCAGCCAACTAGCGGTCTCCTACAATGAGCAGTTCTTC. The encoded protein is CASSQLAVSYNEQFF. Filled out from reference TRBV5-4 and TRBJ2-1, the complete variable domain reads ETGVTQSPTHLIKTRGQQVTLRCSSQSGHNTVSWYQQALGQGPQFIFQYYREEENGRGNFPPRFSGLQFPNYSSELNVNALELDDSALYLCASSQLAVSYNEQFFGPGTRLTVL.